A single sample gave rise to the 24 T cell receptor beta chains below, sequenced in a study of beta chain features in type 1 diabetes. Since all of the isolated RNA was reverse transcribed, expressed TCRB transcripts were what got sequenced. Using immunoSEQ multiplex PCR, the repertoire was profiled, and TCRdb retains in-frame clones only, with some absent. The table shows 200,000 to 250,000 clones, with approximately 11% occurring only once. Source material: central memory CD4+ T cells from blood. The receptors derive from a man in his late teens or twenties in good health.

This chain links TRBV15 with TRBJ2-1, with 13 bases identical to TRBD2. Germline CDR1 reads LNHNV; CDR2 reads YYDKDF (reference sequence). Unmatched junction bases numbered 6, after V lost 5 bases and J lost 2 bases. The CDR3 loop spans 17 amino acids. CDR3 residues: CATSGRTSGRAYNEQFF. CDR3 coding DNA: TGTGCCACCAGCGGTCGCACTAGCGGGAGGGCCTACAATGAGCAGTTCTTC.

The chain uses TRBV7-3 and TRBJ2-1; 7 bases fit TRBD2. V gave up 5 bases and J gave up 4 bases; unmatched junction bases: 5. Germline V CDR1 and CDR2: SGHTA, FQGTGA. CDR3 length: 14 amino acids. CDR3 in amino acids: CASSGLAEYNEQFF. The CDR3 nucleotides are TGTGCCAGCAGCGGTCTAGCGGAGTACAATGAGCAGTTCTTC.

Points on this clone: This clone may be a read error of a much larger clone one base away. Distinct nucleotide sequences in the sample also encode this CDR3. The chain is built from TRBV7-2 and TRBJ2-5; a possible D gene is TRBD1 (5 bases). The CDR3 sequence is 11 residues long. CDR1 and CDR2 (germline): SGHTA, FQGNSA. Trimming cost V 6 bases and J 5 bases, with 7 bases left between them. The CDR3 here is CASRSGETQYF. CDR3 nucleotide sequence: TGTGCCAGCAGGTCAGGGGAGACCCAGTACTTC.

This clone was counted ten times or more. The chain uses TRBV7-9 and TRBJ2-1; no reliable D call. CDR3 length equals 14 residues. Germline V gene data show CDR1 as SEHNR and CDR2 as FQNEAQ (reference sequence). The V end was cut by 2 bases, the J end by 7 bases, with 12 bases between. CDR3 sequence: CASSLSKVTNEQFF. CDR3 DNA: TGTGCCAGCAGCTTATCAAAGGTTACAAATGAGCAGTTCTTC.

Concerning this clone itself: This is likely an artifact of a read error, given a far larger clone one base away. The chain employs TRBV30 and TRBJ2-1; 15 bases fit TRBD2. Germline V CDR1 and CDR2: GTSNPN, SVGIG (reference sequence). The CDR3 extends over 17 amino acids. V dropped 8 bases and J dropped 9; count of bases not matched to a gene: 17. The CDR3 DNA reads TGTGCCGGGAACACCAGGACTAGCGGGAGGGCCAGGGCTGAGCAGTTCTTC. Its translation is CAGNTRTSGRARAEQFF.

This clone was detected many times. The chain joins TRBV7-9 to TRBJ2-1, with D unresolved. This CDR3 comprises 12 residues. The V gene's germline CDR1 is SEHNR and CDR2 FQNEAQ (reference sequence). The germline V and J ends were trimmed by 1 base and 8 bases, with 6 bases remaining between them. The CDR3 sequence: CASSLDRHEQFF. The CDR3 DNA sequence: TGTGCCAGCAGCTTAGACAGACATGAGCAGTTCTTC.

The chain couples TRBV11-2 to TRBJ1-2; D remains unclear. The CDR3 is 13 amino acids. Germline CDR1 and CDR2: SGHAT and FQNNGV. V was trimmed by 0 bases and J by 6 bases, leaving 8 bases between them. The CDR3 protein is CASSLELSNGYTF. The CDR3, as DNA: TGTGCCAGCAGCTTAGAGTTGAGCAATGGCTACACCTTC.

The V and J genes are TRBV5-1 and TRBJ2-1, with D hard to call. This CDR3 has 15 amino acids. CDR1 SGHRS and CDR2 YFSETQ come from the germline V gene. V shed 5 bases and J shed 0 bases, with 12 bases lying between them. CDR3 in DNA: TGCGCCAGCAGTAGGTCCGTAGACTCCTACAATGAGCAGTTCTTC. Translated: CASSRSVDSYNEQFF.

The V and J genes are TRBV4-2 and TRBJ2-7, with 9 bases fitting TRBD1. Germline V gives CDR1 LGHNA, CDR2 YNFKEQ. The CDR3 totals 15 residues. The V and J ends lost 0 bases and 2 bases, in that order; junction bases with no gene match: 2. The CDR3 protein is CASSQDRQGAYEQYF. The CDR3 DNA reads as TGTGCCAGCAGCCAAGACCGACAGGGGGCCTACGAGCAGTACTTC.

A remark on this clone: A much larger clone differs from this one at a single base, so this may be a read error. V usage is TRBV11-3 and J usage is TRBJ2-3; D uncertain. Germline V gene lookup returns CDR1 SGHNT and CDR2 YENEEA. CDR3 length: 12 amino acids. V was trimmed by 3 bases and J by 2 bases, leaving 3 bases between them. The CDR3, as DNA: TGTGCCAGCAGCTTTGACACAGATACGCAGTATTTT. It is translated as CASSFDTDTQYF.

This clone was detected only a few times. The chain links TRBV5-1 to TRBJ2-7; 7 bases are shared with TRBD2. V shed 1 base, J shed 5 bases, and the junction held 15 bases outside the gene matches. The CDR3 covers 17 residues. Germline CDR1 is SGHRS and CDR2 is YFSETQ. The CDR3 is CASSLTSGEAGMNEQYF. CDR3 nucleotide sequence: TGCGCCAGCAGCTTGACCAGCGGGGAGGCCGGCATGAACGAGCAGTACTTC.

A few counts support this clone. V is TRBV30 and J is TRBJ1-2, with 7 bases matching TRBD1. J gave up 4 bases and V 3 bases, and 8 bases lay outside the gene matches. The germline V gene has CDR1 GTSNPN and CDR2 SVGIG (reference sequence). The CDR3 has 14 amino acids. CDR3 in DNA: TGTGCCTGGAGAAGGCAGGGGGAGGGCTATGGCTACACCTTC. Protein sequence: CAWRRQGEGYGYTF.

This clone has just a few counts. Written as DNA, the CDR3 is TGTGCCAGCTCACCACCGGGGGGCCTAGCCAAAAACATTCAGTACTTC. It specifies CASSPPGGLAKNIQYF. J is TRBJ2-4 and V is TRBV18; TRBD1 or TRBD2 may be the D gene (6 bases each). The CDR3 loop spans 16 amino acids. Deletions cut 0 bases from V and 0 bases from J, with 9 bases between. CDR1 is KGHSH and CDR2 is LQKENI in the germline V gene.

The V and J genes are TRBV29-1 and TRBJ2-2; D possibly corresponds to TRBD2 (5 bases). V dropped 7 bases and J dropped 2 bases, with 14 bases sitting between them. Germline V lookup: CDR1 SQVTM, CDR2 ANQGSEA. The CDR3 sequence is 14 residues long. CDR3 protein: CSAGGGTNTGELFF. In DNA, the CDR3 is TGCAGCGCTGGAGGTGGCACCAACACCGGGGAGCTGTTTTTT.

This clone was seen a handful of times. The rearrangement links TRBV7-9 to TRBJ2-3, with D unresolved. Trimming removed 0 bases at V and 2 bases at J, with 3 bases between. Germline V gene data show CDR1 as SEHNR and CDR2 as FQNEAQ (reference sequence). The CDR3 has 13 amino acids. CDR3 sequence (DNA): TGTGCCAGCAGCTTAGCCCCCACAGATACGCAGTATTTT. Its translation is CASSLAPTDTQYF.

This clone occurred once. The chain carries TRBV2 and TRBJ2-4; TRBD2 might be the D (6 bases). CDR3 length: 16 residues. Trimming pared 6 bases from V and 0 bases from J, leaving 15 bases between. Germline CDR1 is SNHLY and CDR2 is FYNNEI. CDR3 DNA sequence: TGTGCCAGCAGCACCTGGGGGGACGTAGCCAAAAACATTCAGTACTTC. Translating it yields CASSTWGDVAKNIQYF.

This rearrangement joins TRBV18 to TRBJ2-5, with D possibly being TRBD1 or TRBD2 (5 bases each). Germline assignment: CDR1 KGHSH and CDR2 LQKENI. The CDR3 has 13 residues. Deletions cut 5 bases from V and 1 base from J, with 8 bases between. The CDR3: CASSGTVQETQYF. CDR3 coding DNA: TGTGCCAGCTCAGGGACGGTCCAAGAGACCCAGTACTTC.

The sample holds a few counts of this clone. V and J are TRBV30 and TRBJ2-1; 7 bases line up with TRBD2. The CDR3 extends over 15 amino acids. V lost 5 bases, J lost 1 base, and 8 bases stayed unmatched. Germline values: CDR1 GTSNPN, CDR2 SVGIG (reference sequence). As DNA, the CDR3 is TGTGCCTGGGCCCGGGACTATGGTTCCTACAATGAGCAGTTCTTC. This translates into CAWARDYGSYNEQFF.

This clone has a handful of counts. The chain recombines TRBV5-1 with TRBJ2-2; 7 bases are a match to TRBD2. The V and J ends lost 3 bases and 9 bases, in that order; junction bases with no gene match: 14. Germline CDR1 is SGHRS and CDR2 is YFSETQ. The CDR3 sequence is 16 residues long. The CDR3 sequence: CASSWTSLADGRELFF. The DNA of the CDR3 is TGCGCCAGCAGCTGGACCTCGCTAGCGGACGGGCGGGAGCTGTTTTTT.

A few counts support this clone. The chain links TRBV29-1 to TRBJ2-1, with 9 bases that match TRBD2. From germline, CDR1 is SQVTM and CDR2 ANQGSEA. The CDR3 runs 14 residues. J lost 4 bases, V lost 1 base, and 2 bases had no gene match. The CDR3 protein is CSVEVAGEYNEQFF. In DNA form, the CDR3 reads TGCAGCGTTGAAGTAGCGGGAGAATACAATGAGCAGTTCTTC.

The J gene is TRBJ2-7, the V gene TRBV2; D perhaps matches TRBD1 (5 bases). Trimming took 6 bases from V and 1 from J, leaving 7 bases between them. CDR3 length: 12 amino acids. Germline CDR1 SNHLY, CDR2 FYNNEI. As DNA, the CDR3 is TGTGCCAGCAGGCAGGGTTCCTACGAGCAGTACTTC. Translation: CASRQGSYEQYF.

The genes are TRBV13 and TRBJ1-1; D remains ambiguous. Germline CDR1 reads PRHDT; CDR2 reads FYEKMQ (reference sequence). The CDR3 has 12 residues. V was trimmed by 3 bases and J by 1 base, leaving 3 bases between them. The CDR3 is CASSFPNTEAFF. The CDR3, as DNA: TGTGCCAGCAGCTTTCCGAACACTGAAGCTTTCTTT.

In its sample, this clone was seen a few times. A much larger clone differs from this one at a single base, so this may be a read error. The chain links TRBV7-6 to TRBJ2-5; D is unclear. The V end lost 6 bases, the J end lost 0 bases, and 5 bases lay between the germline ends. Per the germline V gene, CDR1 is SGHVS and CDR2 is FNYEAQ. There are 12 residues in the CDR3. The CDR3 spells CASSWYQETQYF. As DNA, the CDR3 is TGTGCCAGCAGTTGGTACCAAGAGACCCAGTACTTC.

The sample holds a few counts of this clone. This same CDR3 is encoded by further DNA sequences in the sample. This chain links TRBV2 with TRBJ2-7; D remains ambiguous. Trimming left V 3 bases short and J 4 bases short, with 7 bases between. Germline CDR1 and CDR2: SNHLY and FYNNEI. The CDR3 spans 12 residues. The CDR3 DNA sequence: TGTGCCAGCAGTGAGCAAGCGTACGAGCAGTACTTC. Encoded protein: CASSEQAYEQYF.